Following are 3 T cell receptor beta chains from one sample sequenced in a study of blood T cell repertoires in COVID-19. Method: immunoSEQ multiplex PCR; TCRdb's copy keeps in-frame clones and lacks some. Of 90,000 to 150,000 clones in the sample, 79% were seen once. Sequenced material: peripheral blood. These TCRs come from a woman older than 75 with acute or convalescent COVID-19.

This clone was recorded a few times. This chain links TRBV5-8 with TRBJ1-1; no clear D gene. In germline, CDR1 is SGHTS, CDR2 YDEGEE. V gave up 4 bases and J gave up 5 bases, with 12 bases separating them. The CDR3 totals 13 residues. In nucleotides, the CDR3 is TGTGCCAGCAGCGCGGTCGGGTGGACTGAAGCTTTCTTT. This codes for CASSAVGWTEAFF.

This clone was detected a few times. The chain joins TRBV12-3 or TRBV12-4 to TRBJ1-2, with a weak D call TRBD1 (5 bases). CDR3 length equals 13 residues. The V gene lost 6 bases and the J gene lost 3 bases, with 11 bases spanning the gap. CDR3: CASSPGLDYGYTF. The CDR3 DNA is TGTGCCAGCAGCCCAGGGTTAGACTATGGCTACACCTTC.

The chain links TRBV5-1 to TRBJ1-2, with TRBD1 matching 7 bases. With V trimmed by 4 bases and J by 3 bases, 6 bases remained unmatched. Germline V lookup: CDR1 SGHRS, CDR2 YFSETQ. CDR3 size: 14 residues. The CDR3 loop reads CASSQTGSDYGYTF. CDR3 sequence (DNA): TGCGCCAGCAGCCAGACAGGGTCAGACTATGGCTACACCTTC.